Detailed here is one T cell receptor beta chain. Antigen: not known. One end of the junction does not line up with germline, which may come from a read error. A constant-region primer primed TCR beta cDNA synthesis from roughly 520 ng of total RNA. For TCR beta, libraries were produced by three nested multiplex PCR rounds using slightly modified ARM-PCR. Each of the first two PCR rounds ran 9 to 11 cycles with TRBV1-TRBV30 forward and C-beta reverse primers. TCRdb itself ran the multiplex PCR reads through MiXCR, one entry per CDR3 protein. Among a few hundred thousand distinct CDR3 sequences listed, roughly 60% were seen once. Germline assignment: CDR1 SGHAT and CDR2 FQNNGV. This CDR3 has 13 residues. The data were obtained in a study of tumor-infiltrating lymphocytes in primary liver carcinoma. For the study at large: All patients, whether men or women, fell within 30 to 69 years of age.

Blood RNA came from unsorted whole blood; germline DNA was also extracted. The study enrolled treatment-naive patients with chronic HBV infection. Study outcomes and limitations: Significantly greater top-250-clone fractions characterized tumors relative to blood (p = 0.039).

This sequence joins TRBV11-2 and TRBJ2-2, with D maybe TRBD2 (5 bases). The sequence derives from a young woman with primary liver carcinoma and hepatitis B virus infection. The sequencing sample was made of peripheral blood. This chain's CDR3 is CACSFQNTGELFF. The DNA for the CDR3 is TGTGCCTGCAGCTTCCAGAACACCGGGGAACTGTTTTTT.